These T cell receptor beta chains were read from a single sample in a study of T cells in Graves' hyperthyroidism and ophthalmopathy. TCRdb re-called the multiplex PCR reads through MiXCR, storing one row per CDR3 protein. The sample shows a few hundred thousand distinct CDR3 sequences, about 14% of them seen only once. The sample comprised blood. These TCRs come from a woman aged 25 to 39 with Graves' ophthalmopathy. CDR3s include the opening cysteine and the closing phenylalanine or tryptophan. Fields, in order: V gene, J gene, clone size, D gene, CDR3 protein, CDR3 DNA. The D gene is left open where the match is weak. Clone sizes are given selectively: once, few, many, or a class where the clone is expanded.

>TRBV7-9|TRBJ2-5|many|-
CASSLDWRGRPETQYF
TGTGCCAGCAGCCTCGACTGGCGGGGACGACCCGAGACCCAGTACTTC
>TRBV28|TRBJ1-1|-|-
CASSTYGGPSNTEAFF
TGTGCCAGCAGCACGTACGGGGGACCGTCGAACACTGAAGCTTTCTTT
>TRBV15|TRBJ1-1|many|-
CATSRDLALDPEAFF
TGTGCCACCAGCAGAGATTTGGCCCTGGACCCTGAAGCTTTCTTT
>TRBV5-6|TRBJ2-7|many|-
CASSLAGVGGEQYF
TGTGCCAGCAGCTTGGCCGGGGTAGGGGGCGAGCAGTACTTC
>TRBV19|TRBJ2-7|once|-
CASRGGVYNEQYF
TGTGCCAGTAGAGGCGGGGTCTACAATGAGCAGTACTTC
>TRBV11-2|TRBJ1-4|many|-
CASSSHRGTQSLNEKLFF
TGTGCCAGCAGCTCCCACCGTGGCACTCAGTCTTTAAATGAAAAACTGTTTTTT
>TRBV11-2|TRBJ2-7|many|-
CASSSPSASSYEQYF
TGTGCCAGCAGCTCTCCTAGCGCCAGCTCCTACGAGCAGTACTTC
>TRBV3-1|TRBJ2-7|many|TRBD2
CASSPGSGDYEQYF
TGTGCCAGCAGCCCTGGTAGCGGGGACTACGAGCAGTACTTC
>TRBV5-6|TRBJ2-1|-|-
CASSPPVANEQFF
TGTGCCAGCAGCCCCCCCGTAGCGAATGAGCAGTTCTTC
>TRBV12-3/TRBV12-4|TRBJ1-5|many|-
CASSLAPLNQPQHF
TGTGCCAGCAGTTTAGCGCCCCTCAATCAGCCCCAGCATTTT
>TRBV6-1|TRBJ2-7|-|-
CASRHSGTRYEQYF
TGTGCCAGCAGACATTCCGGGACTCGATACGAGCAGTACTTC
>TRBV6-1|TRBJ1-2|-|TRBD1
CASVFNWTGGTRYGYTF
TGTGCCAGCGTCTTTAACTGGACAGGGGGCACCCGTTATGGCTACACCTTC
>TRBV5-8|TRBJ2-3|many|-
CASSGMIDTQYF
TGTGCCAGCAGCGGAATGATAGATACGCAGTATTTT
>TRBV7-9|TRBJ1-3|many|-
CASSPMTARGNTIYF
TGTGCCAGCAGCCCTATGACAGCCCGGGGAAACACCATATATTTT
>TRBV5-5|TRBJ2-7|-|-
CASSPSTYREQYF
TGTGCCAGCAGCCCATCTACCTATCGCGAGCAGTACTTC
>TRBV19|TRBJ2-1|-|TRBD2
CASRTSGGSQFF
TGTGCCAGTCGGACTAGCGGGGGGTCGCAGTTCTTC
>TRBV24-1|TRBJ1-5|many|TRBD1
CATSDHTGGGNQPQHF
TGTGCCACCAGTGACCATACAGGGGGTGGCAATCAGCCCCAGCATTTT
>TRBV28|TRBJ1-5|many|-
CASRSSQGLDQPQHF
TGTGCCAGCAGATCCAGCCAGGGGTTGGATCAGCCCCAGCATTTT
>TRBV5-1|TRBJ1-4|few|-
CASSLAGGGEKLFF
TGCGCCAGCAGCTTGGCAGGAGGGGGTGAAAAACTGTTTTTT
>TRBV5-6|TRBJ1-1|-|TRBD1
CASSPGGGGEAFF
TGTGCCAGCAGCCCAGGGGGGGGAGGTGAAGCTTTCTTT
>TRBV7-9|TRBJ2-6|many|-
CASSSTRWGHSGANVLTF
TGTGCCAGCAGCTCCACGCGGTGGGGGCACTCTGGGGCCAACGTCCTGACTTTC
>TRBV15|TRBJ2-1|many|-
CATSRDSLSEISYNEQFF
TGTGCCACCAGCAGAGATTCGCTGTCGGAGATCTCCTACAATGAGCAGTTCTTC
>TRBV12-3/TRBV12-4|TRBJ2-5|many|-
CASSLATYQETQYF
TGTGCCAGCAGTTTAGCGACGTACCAAGAGACCCAGTACTTC
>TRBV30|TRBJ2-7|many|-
CAWSGPPYEQYF
TGTGCCTGGAGCGGACCGCCCTACGAGCAGTACTTC
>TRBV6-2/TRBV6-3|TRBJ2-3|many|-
CASSYVWLDYALEDTQYF
TGTGCCAGCAGTTACGTCTGGTTGGACTACGCCTTGGAAGATACGCAGTATTTT
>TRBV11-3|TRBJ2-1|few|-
CASSTRGGQATNEQFF
TGTGCCAGTAGTACCCGGGGGGGACAGGCGACCAATGAGCAGTTCTTC
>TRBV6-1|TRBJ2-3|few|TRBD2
CASSEAGLAGGTDTQYF
TGTGCCAGCAGTGAAGCGGGACTAGCGGGGGGCACAGATACGCAGTATTTT
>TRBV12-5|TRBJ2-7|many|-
CASGLAVGIYEQYF
TGTGCTAGTGGTTTGGCAGTAGGGATCTACGAGCAGTACTTC